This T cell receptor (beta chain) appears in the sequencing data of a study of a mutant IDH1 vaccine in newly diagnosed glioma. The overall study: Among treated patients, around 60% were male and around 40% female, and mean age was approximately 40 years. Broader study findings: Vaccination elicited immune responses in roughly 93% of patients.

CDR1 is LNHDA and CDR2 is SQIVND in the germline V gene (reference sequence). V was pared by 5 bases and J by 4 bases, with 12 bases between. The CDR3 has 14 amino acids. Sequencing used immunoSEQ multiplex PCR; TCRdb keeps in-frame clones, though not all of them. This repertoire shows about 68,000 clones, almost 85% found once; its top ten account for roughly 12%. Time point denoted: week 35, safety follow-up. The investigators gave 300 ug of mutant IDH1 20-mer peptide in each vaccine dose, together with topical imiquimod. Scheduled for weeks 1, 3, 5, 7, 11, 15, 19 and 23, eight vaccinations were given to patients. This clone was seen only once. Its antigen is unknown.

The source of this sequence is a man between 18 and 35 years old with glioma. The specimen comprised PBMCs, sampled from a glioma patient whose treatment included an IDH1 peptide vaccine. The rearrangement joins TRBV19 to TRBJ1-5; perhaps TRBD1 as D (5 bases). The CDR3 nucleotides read TGTGCCAGTAGTCCTCCGGGGGATAATCAGCCCCAGCATTTT. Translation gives CASSPPGDNQPQHF.